Below are 2 T cell receptor beta chains sequenced from a single sample in a study of blood T cell repertoires in COVID-19. The table came from immunoSEQ multiplex PCR; TCRdb's copy has only in-frame clones and leaves some out. The table shows fewer than 60,000 clones, with 70% to 85% occurring only once. What was sequenced was peripheral blood. The receptors originated from a man aged 55 to 70 with acute or convalescent COVID-19.

The genes are TRBV5-1 and TRBJ1-2, with 11 bases that match TRBD1. V was clipped by 3 bases and J by 8 bases; unmatched bases: 18. This CDR3 spans 18 amino acids. From germline, CDR1 is SGHRS and CDR2 YFSETQ. CDR3 nucleotides: TGCGCCAGCAGCTCGAACACCGGGACAGGGGGTACCTTCCGAGGCTACACCTTC. Encoded protein: CASSSNTGTGGTFRGYTF. The entire variable domain, with the rest obtained from reference TRBV5-1 and TRBJ1-2, is as follows: KAGVTQTPRYLIKTRGQQVTLSCSPISGHRSVSWYQQTPGQGLQFLFEYFSETQRNKGNFPGRFSGRQFSNSRSEMNVSTLELGDSALYLCASSSNTGTGGTFRGYTFGSGTRLTVV.

This rearrangement joins TRBV11-2 to TRBJ1-2; 9 nucleotides match TRBD1. Unmatched junction bases numbered 3, after V lost 3 bases and J lost 7 bases. CDR1 is SGHAT and CDR2 is FQNNGV in the germline V gene. The CDR3 is made up of 13 amino acids. CDR3 sequence: CASSFTGGLGYTF. As DNA, the CDR3 is TGTGCCAGCAGCTTTACAGGGGGCCTTGGCTACACCTTC. The variable domain in full, completed from reference TRBV11-2 and TRBJ1-2, reads EAGVAQSPRYKIIEKRQSVAFWCNPISGHATLYWYQQILGQGPKLLIQFQNNGVVDDSQLPKDRFSAERLKGVDSTLKIQPAKLEDSAVYLCASSFTGGLGYTFGSGTRLTVV.